These 25 T cell receptor beta chains share one sample of origin, sequenced in a study of technical replicates of blood from a few donors. The table came from immunoSEQ multiplex PCR; TCRdb's copy has only in-frame clones and leaves some out. This table holds around 77,000 clones, 80% to 95% found once. The sequenced sample was T cells isolated from PBMCs. These receptors came from a human donor in good health.

V is TRBV30 and J is TRBJ2-3; the D gene is possibly TRBD2 (5 bases). V was shortened by 5 bases and J by 4 bases, with 10 bases between the two germline ends. The CDR3 length is 12 residues. CDR1 and CDR2 from the germline V gene are GTSNPN and SVGIG (reference sequence). The CDR3: CAWLSSPDTQYF. As DNA, the CDR3 is TGTGCCTGGTTGTCTAGCCCAGATACGCAGTATTTT.

The rearrangement uses TRBV4-1 and TRBJ2-7; D may be TRBD2 (5 bases). Germline V CDR1 and CDR2: MGHRA, YSYEKL. The V gene lost 2 bases and the J gene lost 0 bases, with 11 bases spanning the gap. The CDR3 runs to 15 residues. The CDR3 DNA reads TGCGCCAGCAGCCAACCAGAGCGGTCCTCCTACGAGCAGTACTTC. It translates to CASSQPERSSYEQYF.

The chain couples TRBV4-3 to TRBJ1-4; the D gene is possibly TRBD1 (6 bases). The CDR3 has 16 amino acids. V lost 1 base and J lost 7, with 16 bases in between. Germline V CDR1 and CDR2: LGHNA, YSLEER. CDR3 nucleotide sequence: TGCGCCAGCAGCCAAGTCGGGACGGACAGCGGTGAAAAACTGTTTTTT. Translation gives CASSQVGTDSGEKLFF.

The V and J genes are TRBV27 and TRBJ1-2; TRBD1 agrees at 7 bases. Looked up from germline, CDR1 is MNHEY and CDR2 is SMNVEV (reference sequence). Unmatched junction bases numbered 5, after V lost 0 bases and J lost 4 bases. The CDR3 sequence is 15 residues long. CDR3 nucleotides: TGTGCCAGCAGTTTATCAACAGGGGTTTCCTATGGCTACACCTTC. Translated: CASSLSTGVSYGYTF.

This chain uses TRBV30 with TRBJ1-1; a possible D gene is TRBD1 (6 bases). In germline, CDR1 is GTSNPN, CDR2 SVGIG (reference sequence). The CDR3 is made up of 13 amino acids. Trimming pared 2 bases from V and 4 bases from J, leaving 11 bases between. The CDR3 loop reads CAWSRGGRTEAFF. CDR3 DNA: TGTGCCTGGAGTAGGGGGGGTCGCACTGAAGCTTTCTTT.

V usage is TRBV27 and J usage is TRBJ2-2; 8 bases map to TRBD2. The CDR3 loop spans 15 amino acids. Trimming cost V 2 bases and J 7 bases; bases outside gene matches: 6. Germline V lookup: CDR1 MNHEY, CDR2 SMNVEV (reference sequence). CDR3 coding DNA: TGTGCCAGCAGTTTAACGGGAGGGCCTGGCGGGGAGCTGTTTTTT. This translates into CASSLTGGPGGELFF.

This chain uses TRBV11-2 with TRBJ2-1, with 8 nucleotides matching TRBD2. This CDR3 is 15 amino acids long. Germline V CDR1 and CDR2: SGHAT, FQNNGV. V lost 2 bases to trimming and J lost 4 bases; unmatched junction nucleotides: 4. This CDR3 reads CASSLPAGAYNEQFF. The CDR3, as DNA: TGTGCCAGCAGCTTACCAGCGGGGGCATACAATGAGCAGTTCTTC.

The rearrangement links TRBV28 to TRBJ2-2; TRBD2 agrees at 7 bases. The CDR3 is 13 residues long. The germline V gene encodes CDR1 MDHEN and CDR2 SYDVKM. J lost 4 bases, V lost 6 bases, and 2 bases had no gene match. The CDR3: CASRRTSTGELFF. As DNA, the CDR3 is TGTGCCAGCAGAAGGACTAGCACCGGGGAGCTGTTTTTT.

The chain links TRBV9 to TRBJ2-1; TRBD2 matches at 10 bases. Germline CDR1 is SGDLS and CDR2 is YYNGEE. The J segment lost 0 bases and the V segment lost 1 base, leaving 4 bases of the junction unmatched. The length of the CDR3 is 17 residues. The CDR3 spells CASSVTSGIDSYNEQFF. For the CDR3, the DNA is TGTGCCAGCAGCGTAACTAGCGGGATAGACTCCTACAATGAGCAGTTCTTC.

The rearrangement links TRBV18 to TRBJ2-1, with 8 bases matching TRBD2. CDR3 size: 15 residues. Germline V lookup: CDR1 KGHSH, CDR2 LQKENI. The trim removed 6 bases at V and 5 bases at J, leaving 9 bases unmatched. CDR3 sequence reads: CASSTVQREHNEQFF. The DNA of the CDR3 is TGTGCCAGCTCCACCGTTCAGCGGGAGCACAATGAGCAGTTCTTC.

The chain carries TRBV27 and TRBJ2-7; 7 positions agree with TRBD2. The CDR3 length is 16 residues. V shed 2 bases and J 7 bases; nucleotides not matched to a gene: 14. Per the germline V gene, CDR1 is MNHEY and CDR2 is SMNVEV (reference sequence). The CDR3 coding sequence is TGTGCCAGCAGTTTACGGCGGGAGCTTCTTCTTCGAGAGCAGTACTTC. It encodes CASSLRRELLLREQYF.

The rearrangement links TRBV7-3 to TRBJ2-2; 8 nucleotides line up with TRBD2. V lost 2 bases to trimming and J lost 5 bases; unmatched junction nucleotides: 10. Germline V gene lookup returns CDR1 SGHTA and CDR2 FQGTGA. The CDR3 extends over 17 amino acids. The CDR3 DNA reads as TGTGCCAGCAGCTTAGATCCTAGCGGGCAAGGGACCGGGGAGCTGTTTTTT. Translation: CASSLDPSGQGTGELFF.

J is TRBJ2-1 and V is TRBV9; 7 bases fit TRBD2. This CDR3 spans 15 amino acids. Germline CDR1 is SGDLS and CDR2 is YYNGEE. Trimming took 0 bases from V and 10 from J; bases not matched to a gene: 10. The CDR3 here is CASSVAPSPGLEQFF. The CDR3, as DNA: TGTGCCAGCAGCGTAGCACCATCCCCGGGACTAGAGCAGTTCTTC.

This sequence joins TRBV28 and TRBJ2-7, with 8 bases identical to TRBD1. J lost 3 bases, V lost 10 bases, and 8 bases had no gene match. This CDR3 comprises 13 residues. Germline V lookup: CDR1 MDHEN, CDR2 SYDVKM. CDR3 in amino acids: CATSDRVLYEQYF. DNA for the CDR3: TGTGCCACCTCGGACAGGGTCCTCTACGAGCAGTACTTC.

The chain carries TRBV7-9 and TRBJ2-3; maybe TRBD1 (6 bases). CDR1 and CDR2 (germline): SEHNR, FQNEAQ (reference sequence). V lost 4 bases to trimming and J lost 0 bases, with 23 bases between them. The CDR3 extends over 19 amino acids. The CDR3 sequence: CASSYPLQGSISSTDTQYF. The CDR3 DNA reads as TGTGCCAGCAGCTACCCCCTCCAGGGGAGCATCTCTAGCACAGATACGCAGTATTTT.

V gene TRBV2 combines with J gene TRBJ2-3; no clear D gene. Trimming took 11 bases from V and 3 from J, leaving 6 bases between them. Germline V gives CDR1 SNHLY, CDR2 FYNNEI. This CDR3 region has 10 residues. The CDR3 DNA sequence: TGTGCCGCCACTACAGATACGCAGTATTTT. It specifies CAATTDTQYF.

The chain has TRBV4-2 and TRBJ2-1; D remains ambiguous. The CDR3 is 15 residues long. Per germline, CDR1 LGHNA and CDR2 YNFKEQ. V was trimmed by 1 base and J by 4 bases, leaving 11 bases between them. DNA for the CDR3: TGTGCCAGCAGCCAAGGGAGCGTTACGTACAATGAGCAGTTCTTC. Protein sequence: CASSQGSVTYNEQFF.

J is TRBJ1-3 and V is TRBV10-3, with D maybe TRBD1 (5 bases). The germline V gene has CDR1 ENHRY and CDR2 SYGVKD. The CDR3 runs 16 residues. V was clipped by 0 bases and J by 7 bases, with 16 bases between them. The DNA for the CDR3 is TGTGCCATCAGTGAGTCGGTGTCCAGGGAGGAGAACACCATATATTTT. It is translated as CAISESVSREENTIYF.

The chain links TRBV9 to TRBJ2-3; D gene unclear. The CDR3 sequence is 14 residues long. V was pared by 0 bases and J by 2 bases, with 7 bases between. Germline V lookup: CDR1 SGDLS, CDR2 YYNGEE. In DNA form, the CDR3 reads TGTGCCAGCAGCGTAGTAGACTTCACAGATACGCAGTATTTT. Translation gives CASSVVDFTDTQYF.

CDR3 region: CASSFDRDGTDTQYF. For the CDR3, the DNA is TGTGCCAGTAGTTTCGACAGGGACGGGACAGATACGCAGTATTTT. This rearrangement joins TRBV19 to TRBJ2-3, with 7 bases aligning to TRBD1. The CDR3 sequence is 15 residues long. After removal of 5 bases from V and 3 bases from J, the junction contained 8 bases not matched to a gene. Germline loops: CDR1 LNHDA, CDR2 SQIVND (reference sequence).

Comments on this clone: The junction differs from germline at one of its ends, possibly a read error. The chain carries TRBV29-1 and TRBJ2-7, with TRBD1 identical over 11 bases. Germline lookup yields CDR1 SQVTM and CDR2 ANQGSEA. This CDR3 is 13 amino acids long. The CDR3 DNA sequence: TGCAGCGAGGGGGACAGGGGGTCCTGCGAGCAGTACTTC. This codes for CSEGDRGSCEQYF.

This chain's CDR3 is CASRKLADSYEQYF. The CDR3 coding sequence is TGTGCCAGCAGGAAGCTAGCGGACTCCTACGAGCAGTACTTC. The chain carries TRBV27 and TRBJ2-7; 7 nucleotides agree with TRBD2. Trimming removed 6 bases from V and 0 bases from J; junction bases left unmatched: 5. The CDR3 is 14 amino acids. CDR1 is MNHEY, CDR2 SMNVEV, per germline (reference sequence).

V gene TRBV5-4 combines with J gene TRBJ2-2, with 10 nucleotides matching TRBD1. The CDR3 totals 15 residues. V dropped 7 bases and J dropped 0; count of bases not matched to a gene: 3. Germline lookup yields CDR1 SGHNT and CDR2 YYREEE (reference sequence). In DNA form, the CDR3 reads TGTGCCAGCGGCGACAGGGGGCCGAACACCGGGGAGCTGTTTTTT. It translates to CASGDRGPNTGELFF.

For the CDR3, the DNA is TGTGCCAGCCGCCCAGGACTGACCTACGAGCAGTACTTC. It codes for CASRPGLTYEQYF. The V call is TRBV27, the J call TRBJ2-7, with a possible D match to TRBD2 (5 bases). CDR1 is MNHEY and CDR2 is SMNVEV in the germline V gene (reference sequence). The CDR3 is made up of 13 amino acids. Trimming took 8 bases from V and 2 from J, leaving 13 bases between them.

The chain has TRBV27 and TRBJ2-3; perhaps TRBD2 as D (6 bases). The V and J ends lost 9 bases and 8 bases respectively, with 15 bases between them. Looked up from germline, CDR1 is MNHEY and CDR2 is SMNVEV (reference sequence). The CDR3 length is 12 residues. The CDR3 spells CASWDSSSTQYF. The CDR3, as DNA: TGTGCCAGTTGGGACTCCTCGAGTACGCAGTATTTT.